The T cell receptor beta chain under discussion was sequenced for a study of T cell changes during pregnancy in multiple sclerosis. Clones were sequenced by immunoSEQ multiplex PCR, and TCRdb holds only the in-frame ones, with some missing. The sample lists tens of thousands of clones, about 94% occurring once. With V trimmed by 5 bases and J by 3 bases, 5 bases remained unmatched. The CDR3 length is 14 residues. Germline V lookup: CDR1 LNHDA, CDR2 SQIVND (reference sequence). The clonotype comes from a female donor with multiple sclerosis, enrolled in a pregnancy study. The rearrangement joins TRBV19 to TRBJ1-2, with 8 nucleotides matching TRBD1. The sequencing used peripheral blood, collected in the third trimester of pregnancy. CDR3 bases: TGTGCCAGTAGTCTGGACAGGGAATACTATGGCTACACCTTC. This translates into CASSLDREYYGYTF.